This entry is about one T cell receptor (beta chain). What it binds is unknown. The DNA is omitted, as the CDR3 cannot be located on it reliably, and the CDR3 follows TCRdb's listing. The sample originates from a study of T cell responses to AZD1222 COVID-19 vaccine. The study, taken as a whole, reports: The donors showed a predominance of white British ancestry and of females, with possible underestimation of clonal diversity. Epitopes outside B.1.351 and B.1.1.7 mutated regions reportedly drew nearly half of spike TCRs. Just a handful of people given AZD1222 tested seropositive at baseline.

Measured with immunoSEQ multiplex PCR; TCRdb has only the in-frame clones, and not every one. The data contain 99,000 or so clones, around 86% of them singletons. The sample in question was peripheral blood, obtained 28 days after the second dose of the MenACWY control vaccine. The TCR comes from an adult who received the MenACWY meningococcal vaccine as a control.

The CDR3 sequence: CASSTSSTDTQYF. The rearrangement links TRBV2 to TRBJ2-3; TRBD2 reflects the table's D call only, with no check against the DNA. Germline V gene sequence: CDR1 SNHLY, CDR2 FYNNEI. The CDR3 is 13 amino acids in total, end residues counted.